One TCR beta chain is described in this entry. Its antigen remains unknown. This sample is part of a study of PD-1 blockade in mismatch repair-deficient tumors. Looking at the study overall: All were previously treated, progressing patients with 11 to 13 mismatch repair-deficient cancer types.

Per the germline V gene, CDR1 is SNHLY and CDR2 is FYNNEI. CDR3 size: 17 residues. Losses at the gene ends were 8 bases for V and 7 bases for J; bases not matched to a gene: 14. Study results and limitations: Rapid post-treatment expansion, then contraction, generally preceding radiologic response, marked tumor-resident clones.

Mismatch repair deficiency was confirmed in all patients, by PCR or immunohistochemistry. TCRs were sequenced from a few patients responding to pembrolizumab. Method: immunoSEQ multiplex PCR; TCRdb's copy keeps in-frame clones and lacks some. This table has 120,000 or so clones, approximately 86% appearing once. The chain has TRBV2 and TRBJ2-1, with 13 positions matching TRBD2. The sequence came from an adult with mismatch repair-deficient cancer. The input for sequencing was peripheral blood, taken 44 weeks after starting pembrolizumab. The CDR3 coding sequence is TGTGCCAGCGGCCCGCGGACTAGCGGGAGACGGGTAAATGAGCAGTTCTTC. Its translation is CASGPRTSGRRVNEQFF.